Listed here is a single T cell receptor beta chain. The antigen remains undetermined. This sample is drawn from a study of cytomegalovirus exposure and HLA in healthy donors. Study-wide findings and caveats: The TCR clusters that emerged in the first cohort tended, a later analysis found, to co-occur in the approximately 110 validation repertoires.

Only in-frame clones appear in the TCRdb table, and some are missing; sequencing was by immunoSEQ multiplex PCR. The data hold roughly 150,000 clones, with roughly 91% observed a single time. The sequencing input was PBMCs. The clonotype was recovered from a man between 18 and 35 years old in good health and CMV-seropositive.

CDR3 amino acids: CATSRDRGIAGNTIYF. CDR3 DNA sequence: TGTGCCACCAGCAGAGACAGGGGGATCGCTGGAAACACCATATATTTT. The V and J genes are TRBV15 and TRBJ1-3; 7 bases are a match to TRBD1. CDR1 is LNHNV and CDR2 is YYDKDF in the germline V gene (reference sequence). CDR3 length: 16 amino acids. The junction had 4 bases not matched to a gene; V was cut back by 0 bases and J by 2 bases.